The clone carrying this T cell receptor beta chain has a handful of counts. Its antigen is currently unknown. The data belong to a study of high-grade serous ovarian cancer treatment subgroups. About the study: Samples averaged roughly 14,000 reads and approximately 7,000 unique TCR beta rearrangements.

Only in-frame clones appear in the TCRdb table, and some are missing; sequencing was by immunoSEQ multiplex PCR. The top ten hold roughly 12% of the sample, which has thousands of clones, over 70% seen once. Per the germline V gene, CDR1 is SGHTA and CDR2 is FQGNSA. The CDR3 is 14 amino acids. V shed 4 bases and J 2 bases; nucleotides not matched to a gene: 3. Study-level points and caveats: Repertoire similarity ranged roughly 0.1 to 0.85 between tumors of one patient. Higher neoantigen levels went with greater TCR clonal relatedness. CDR1 and CDR2 were left unanalyzed; analyses focused on CDR3.

Tumor samples were obtained before definitive surgery or chemotherapy. The clonotype was recovered from a human donor with high-grade serous ovarian cancer. The rearrangement uses TRBV7-2 and TRBJ2-7; 9 bases match TRBD1. The sequenced sample was tumor tissue. The CDR3 nucleotides read TGTGCCAGCAGCTCGACAGGGGGGGCCTACGAGCAGTACTTC. This gives the protein CASSSTGGAYEQYF. Based on the CDR3 plus reference TRBV7-2 and TRBJ2-7, the full variable domain is GAGVSQSPSNKVTEKGKDVELRCDPISGHTALYWYRQSLGQGLEFLIYFQGNSAPDKSGLPSDRFSAERTGGSVSTLTIQRTQQEDSAVYLCASSSTGGAYEQYFGPGTRLTVT.